These 22 T cell receptor beta chains share one sample of origin, sequenced in a study of TIL therapy for anti-PD-1-resistant metastatic lung cancer. Time point noted: pre-treatment sample, taken before nivolumab and TIL therapy. Pleural nodules or supraclavicular lymph nodes made up most of the excised metastases sampled. This was the immunoSEQ v3 assay. Clones were read by immunoSEQ multiplex PCR, and TCRdb kept only the in-frame ones, dropping some. The table records more than 20,000 clones, 55% to 75% of them present only once. Sample: tumor tissue, taken at baseline. These receptors were collected from a person between 30 and 79 years old with non-small cell lung cancer.

The chain has TRBV11-2 and TRBJ2-1; the D is unclear. The V and J ends lost 0 bases and 12 bases respectively, with 12 bases between them. Germline-derived CDR1 and CDR2 are SGHAT and FQNNGV. This CDR3 has 13 residues. CDR3 in amino acids: CASSLEGWVSQFF. The DNA for the CDR3 is TGTGCCAGCAGCTTAGAGGGTTGGGTATCGCAGTTCTTC.

The chain has TRBV2 and TRBJ2-5, with D maybe TRBD2 (6 bases). Trimming cost V 3 bases and J 2 bases, with 13 bases left between them. The CDR3 has 15 residues. Germline-derived CDR1 and CDR2 are SNHLY and FYNNEI. The CDR3: CASSESRGKQETQYF. The DNA of the CDR3 is TGTGCCAGCAGTGAGTCCCGGGGGAAACAAGAGACCCAGTACTTC.

The CDR3 sequence is CASSFGGPTDNEKLFF. The CDR3 nucleotides are TGTGCCAGCAGCTTTGGCGGTCCCACAGATAATGAAAAACTGTTTTTT. The genes are TRBV5-6 and TRBJ1-4; no firm D call. Per the germline V gene, CDR1 is SGHDT and CDR2 is YYEEEE. The CDR3 is 16 residues long. V lost 2 bases and J 4 bases, leaving 15 bases between the germline ends.

By share of the sample, this clone is medium-sized. Here the CDR3 DNA reads TGTGCCAGCAGGAGGGGACAGGGCGGCTACGAGCAGTACTTC. Amino acid sequence: CASRRGQGGYEQYF. The rearrangement joins TRBV5-8 to TRBJ2-7, with 9 positions matching TRBD1. In germline, CDR1 is SGHTS, CDR2 YDEGEE. V lost 5 bases, J lost 3 bases, and 6 bases stayed unmatched. This CDR3 region has 14 residues.

The chain carries TRBV7-6 and TRBJ2-5; TRBD2 agrees at 14 bases. This CDR3 has 16 amino acids. Germline values: CDR1 SGHVS, CDR2 FNYEAQ. Germline trimming cut 4 bases from V and 5 bases from J; bases unmatched to any gene: 6. CDR3 nucleotides: TGTGCCAGCAGCTCCCCGACTAGCGGGGGGGCCGAGACCCAGTACTTC. Translation: CASSSPTSGGAETQYF.

V and J are TRBV7-2 and TRBJ1-3; D ambiguous. Per the germline V gene, CDR1 is SGHTA and CDR2 is FQGNSA. Trimming pared 8 bases from V and 3 bases from J, leaving 11 bases between. There are 13 residues in the CDR3. The DNA of the CDR3 is TGTGCCAGCGGTGGACGAGTTGGAAACACCATATATTTT. Translation: CASGGRVGNTIYF.

The chain carries TRBV2 and TRBJ2-7; D possibly corresponds to TRBD2 (5 bases). This CDR3 is built from 14 residues. Germline V gives CDR1 SNHLY, CDR2 FYNNEI. Trimming stripped 6 bases from V and 0 bases from J, with 12 bases between. The CDR3 region is CASRTRAASYEQYF. The CDR3 coding sequence is TGTGCCAGCAGGACCCGAGCGGCCTCCTACGAGCAGTACTTC.

The CDR3 bases are TGTGCCAGCAGCCCCGGGGTCTCCTACGAGCAGTACTTC. Protein product: CASSPGVSYEQYF. The chain has TRBV7-3 and TRBJ2-7; D may be TRBD2 (5 bases). V was clipped by 5 bases and J by 0 bases, with 8 bases between them. The CDR3 contains 13 residues. Germline-derived CDR1 and CDR2 are SGHTA and FQGTGA.

The chain uses TRBV30 and TRBJ2-7; D remains unclear. The germline V and J ends were trimmed by 0 bases and 1 base, with 13 bases remaining between them. CDR1 GTSNPN and CDR2 SVGIG come from the germline V gene (reference sequence). The CDR3 extends over 15 amino acids. This CDR3 reads CAWSVPIRYSYEQYF. The CDR3 nucleotides are TGTGCCTGGAGTGTACCAATCAGATATTCCTACGAGCAGTACTTC.

V gene TRBV5-4 combines with J gene TRBJ2-7; D unresolved. The germline V and J ends were trimmed by 0 bases and 2 bases, with 9 bases remaining between them. The CDR3 totals 14 residues. Germline CDR1 SGHNT, CDR2 YYREEE (reference sequence). The CDR3 bases are TGTGCCAGCAGCTTGGGGCAGGACCCCTACGAGCAGTACTTC. This codes for CASSLGQDPYEQYF.

The gene calls are TRBV7-6 and TRBJ2-7; a possible D gene is TRBD2 (6 bases). Germline values: CDR1 SGHVS, CDR2 FNYEAQ. The CDR3 extends over 14 amino acids. V lost 5 bases and J 3 bases, leaving 14 bases between the germline ends. CDR3 sequence: CASSPTGLVYEQYF. CDR3 in DNA: TGTGCCAGCAGCCCGACGGGACTTGTCTACGAGCAGTACTTC.

The genes are TRBV4-3 and TRBJ2-1, with 9 bases matching TRBD2. V was pared by 4 bases and J by 4 bases, with 11 bases of the junction left unmatched. This CDR3 has 17 amino acids. Looked up from germline, CDR1 is LGHNA and CDR2 is YSLEER. The CDR3 nucleotides are TGCGCCAGCAGCCCCTCAGGGCGGGGGGGGACGTACAATGAGCAGTTCTTC. It encodes CASSPSGRGGTYNEQFF.

This sequence joins TRBV9 and TRBJ2-7, with a weak D call TRBD1 (6 bases). V was pared by 0 bases and J by 6 bases, with 16 bases between. The CDR3 sequence is 15 residues long. Germline assignment: CDR1 SGDLS and CDR2 YYNGEE. This chain's CDR3 is CASSVAGQGLSEQYF. The CDR3 nucleotides read TGTGCCAGCAGCGTAGCGGGGCAGGGGTTAAGCGAGCAGTACTTC.

The chain couples TRBV9 to TRBJ2-1; TRBD1 might be the D (5 bases). The CDR3 has 15 residues. CDR1 is SGDLS and CDR2 is YYNGEE in the germline V gene. V was cut by 2 bases and J by 4 bases, with 13 bases left in between. This chain's CDR3 is CASSVTATPYNEQFF. CDR3 nucleotide sequence: TGTGCCAGCAGCGTGACAGCCACCCCGTACAATGAGCAGTTCTTC.

This clone has a handful of counts. The chain employs TRBV6-5 and TRBJ2-7; TRBD1 aligns across 7 bases. Losses at the gene ends were 4 bases for V and 6 bases for J; bases not matched to a gene: 6. The germline gives CDR1 MNHEY, CDR2 SVGAGI. The CDR3 contains 13 residues. The DNA of the CDR3 is TGTGCCAGCAGTTCCGACAGGGTCTTCGAGCAGTACTTC. This gives the protein CASSSDRVFEQYF.

This clone was recorded only once. The chain links TRBV29-1 to TRBJ1-3; no clear D gene. V lost 3 bases, J lost 7 bases, and 13 bases lay in between. Germline values: CDR1 SQVTM, CDR2 ANQGSEA. The CDR3 is 13 residues long. DNA for the CDR3: TGCAGCGTTGAGGGCAGGAGCAGCAACACCATATATTTT. Translating it yields CSVEGRSSNTIYF.

The J gene is TRBJ2-7, the V gene TRBV9, with D maybe TRBD2 (6 bases). The CDR3 has 14 residues. The germline V gene has CDR1 SGDLS and CDR2 YYNGEE. V lost 4 bases, J lost 5 bases, and 16 bases lay in between. The CDR3 spells CASSTEGGLHEQYF. The CDR3 DNA sequence: TGTGCCAGCAGCACCGAAGGAGGGCTCCACGAGCAGTACTTC.

This chain links TRBV5-5 with TRBJ1-5, with unresolved D. The length of the CDR3 is 13 residues. Trimming removed 2 bases from V and 3 bases from J, with 6 bases in between. The germline gives CDR1 SGHKS, CDR2 YYEKEE (reference sequence). The CDR3 loop is CASSLGVNQPQHF. CDR3 DNA sequence: TGTGCCAGCAGCTTAGGAGTCAATCAGCCCCAGCATTTT.

The genes are TRBV20-1 and TRBJ1-2; 7 bases line up with TRBD1. Germline V CDR1 and CDR2: DFQATT, SNEGSKA (reference sequence). V gave up 6 bases and J gave up 3 bases; unmatched junction bases: 1. This CDR3 region has 11 residues. Here the CDR3 DNA reads TGCAGTGCCGGGACAGACTATGGCTACACCTTC. Its protein product is CSAGTDYGYTF.

The chain couples TRBV29-1 to TRBJ2-1; perhaps TRBD1 as D (5 bases). The germline V gene encodes CDR1 SQVTM and CDR2 ANQGSEA. V was pared by 8 bases and J by 1 base, with 12 bases between. This CDR3 is built from 13 residues. CDR3 loop: CSHQGGSYNEQFF. CDR3 nucleotide sequence: TGCAGCCACCAGGGTGGGTCCTACAATGAGCAGTTCTTC.

J is TRBJ1-1 and V is TRBV5-5; D may be TRBD1 (6 bases). Germline lookup yields CDR1 SGHKS and CDR2 YYEKEE (reference sequence). The CDR3 is made up of 14 amino acids. Trimming took off 1 base at V and 6 bases at J, with 13 bases between the two ends. CDR3 loop: CASSLRTGRAEAFF. CDR3 DNA: TGTGCCAGCAGCTTGAGAACAGGGAGAGCTGAAGCTTTCTTT.

The chain is built from TRBV5-1 and TRBJ2-1; TRBD2 matches 14 bases. V shed 4 bases and J 15 bases; nucleotides not matched to a gene: 15. This CDR3 region has 16 residues. Germline CDR1 is SGHRS and CDR2 is YFSETQ. The CDR3 loop reads CASSRGTSGGSSGPFF. For the CDR3, the DNA is TGCGCCAGCAGCCGCGGGACTAGCGGGGGCTCATCAGGTCCGTTCTTC.